The 13 T cell receptor beta chains below were found in one sample sequenced in a study of cytomegalovirus exposure and HLA in healthy donors. The PCR was carried out with 60 Vbeta primers and 13 Jbeta primers. Libraries were prepared by immunoSEQ multiplex PCR; TCRdb keeps only in-frame clonotypes and omits some of them. Its clone listing holds about 42,000 clones. Sequencing was done on a sample of PBMCs. These receptors originate from a man aged 30 to 45 in good health and CMV-seronegative.

The genes are TRBV30 and TRBJ1-1; 10 positions agree with TRBD1. The CDR3 spans 14 residues. Germline V gene data show CDR1 as GTSNPN and CDR2 as SVGIG (reference sequence). The V gene end was trimmed by 0 bases and the J gene end by 4 bases; junction bases not matched to a gene: 2. The CDR3 protein is CAWSVGQGTTEAFF. CDR3 in DNA: TGTGCCTGGAGTGTGGGACAGGGGACCACTGAAGCTTTCTTT.

This chain uses TRBV29-1 with TRBJ1-3, with 9 bases matching TRBD1. This CDR3 is built from 14 residues. V shed 7 bases and J 4 bases; nucleotides not matched to a gene: 8. Germline V gene sequence: CDR1 SQVTM, CDR2 ANQGSEA. The CDR3 region is CSAGGQGWGNTIYF. In DNA, the CDR3 is TGCAGCGCCGGGGGACAGGGTTGGGGAAACACCATATATTTT.

The chain joins TRBV4-3 to TRBJ1-2; maybe TRBD1 (6 bases). In germline, CDR1 is LGHNA, CDR2 YSLEER. V dropped 0 bases and J dropped 4 bases, with 18 bases sitting between them. The CDR3 runs to 17 residues. The CDR3 region is CASSQDLPTGRAYGYTF. CDR3 in DNA: TGCGCCAGCAGCCAAGATCTCCCCACAGGGCGCGCCTATGGCTACACCTTC.

The J gene is TRBJ1-5, the V gene TRBV30, with a possible D match to TRBD1 (5 bases). CDR1 and CDR2 from the germline V gene are GTSNPN and SVGIG (reference sequence). The V end was cut by 2 bases, the J end by 6 bases, with 11 bases between. The CDR3 spans 13 residues. CDR3 DNA sequence: TGTGCCTGGAGTCCAGGGCTCTCTCAGCCCCAGCATTTT. This gives the protein CAWSPGLSQPQHF.

The V and J genes are TRBV30 and TRBJ2-7, with D tentatively TRBD2 (5 bases). The CDR3 is 13 residues long. Germline V gene data show CDR1 as GTSNPN and CDR2 as SVGIG (reference sequence). V gave up 0 bases and J gave up 1 base, with 7 bases separating them. This chain's CDR3 is CAWSVGGSYEQYF. DNA of the CDR3: TGTGCCTGGAGTGTTGGAGGTTCCTACGAGCAGTACTTC.

The DNA of the CDR3 is TGTGCCAGCACCTTGGGGCTAGCGGGAGTCAGGGAGCAGTACTTC. Residues: CASTLGLAGVREQYF. The chain recombines TRBV27 with TRBJ2-7, with TRBD2 matching over 10 bases. Trimming at V came to 7 bases and at J to 7 bases, leaving 13 bases not matched to a gene. Germline loops: CDR1 MNHEY, CDR2 SMNVEV (reference sequence). The CDR3 length is 15 residues.

This chain joins TRBV7-8 and TRBJ2-7; TRBD2 matches 7 bases. The CDR3 has 14 amino acids. Germline trimming cut 3 bases from V and 3 bases from J; bases unmatched to any gene: 5. Germline V gene sequence: CDR1 SGHVS, CDR2 FQNEAQ. The CDR3 loop reads CASSLRGSLYEQYF. CDR3 in DNA: TGTGCCAGCAGCTTGCGGGGGAGTCTCTACGAGCAGTACTTC. The whole variable domain, remainder taken from reference TRBV7-8 and TRBJ2-7, is GAGVSQSPRYKVAKRGQDVALRCDPISGHVSLFWYQQALGQGPEFLTYFQNEAQLDKSGLPSDRFFAERPEGSVSTLKIQRTQQEDSAVYLCASSLRGSLYEQYFGPGTRLTVT.

The rearrangement links TRBV6-5 to TRBJ1-6; D is uncertain. Trimming shortened V by 2 bases and J by 6 bases, and 11 bases separated the two germline ends. CDR1 and CDR2 from the germline V gene are MNHEY and SVGAGI. The length of the CDR3 is 15 residues. The CDR3 spells CASSYHGNLNSPLHF. CDR3 nucleotides: TGTGCCAGCAGTTACCACGGGAATCTTAATTCACCCCTCCACTTT.

The chain is built from TRBV11-3 and TRBJ2-7; weak D call: TRBD2 (6 bases). CDR3 length equals 13 residues. V lost 5 bases, J lost 3 bases, and 11 bases lay in between. From germline, CDR1 is SGHNT and CDR2 YENEEA. CDR3 in DNA: TGTGCCAGCAGCGCGGGGTTTAACTACGAGCAGTACTTC. Protein sequence: CASSAGFNYEQYF.

The V and J genes are TRBV7-9 and TRBJ2-4; 7 bases agree with TRBD1. Germline V gene lookup returns CDR1 SEHNR and CDR2 FQNEAQ (reference sequence). The ends lost 5 bases at V and 6 bases at J; junction bases unmatched: 7. This CDR3 spans 14 amino acids. CDR3: CASSQTGKGNIQYF. The CDR3 nucleotides read TGTGCCAGCAGCCAGACAGGGAAGGGAAACATTCAGTACTTC.

This rearrangement joins TRBV9 to TRBJ1-1; possibly TRBD1 for D (6 bases). Germline CDR1 and CDR2: SGDLS and YYNGEE. CDR3 size: 12 residues. The V and J ends lost 4 bases and 5 bases respectively, with 9 bases between them. The CDR3 nucleotides are TGTGCCAGCAGCCTAACAGGGACTGAAGCTTTCTTT. Protein: CASSLTGTEAFF.

The chain couples TRBV19 to TRBJ2-2; 8 nucleotides match TRBD2. V lost 8 bases to trimming and J lost 4 bases; unmatched junction nucleotides: 3. Germline CDR1 and CDR2: LNHDA and SQIVND (reference sequence). The CDR3 is 13 residues long. CDR3 nucleotide sequence: TGTGCCAGTCGGGGGGGGCTCACCGGGGAGCTGTTTTTT. Its protein product is CASRGGLTGELFF.

The chain combines TRBV7-9 with TRBJ2-7, with TRBD1 identical over 7 bases. The CDR3 spans 13 residues. CDR1 and CDR2 (germline): SEHNR, FQNEAQ (reference sequence). V shed 4 bases, J shed 1 base, and the junction held 1 base outside the gene matches. This CDR3 reads CASSSGGSYEQYF. CDR3 nucleotides: TGTGCCAGCAGCTCAGGGGGATCCTACGAGCAGTACTTC.